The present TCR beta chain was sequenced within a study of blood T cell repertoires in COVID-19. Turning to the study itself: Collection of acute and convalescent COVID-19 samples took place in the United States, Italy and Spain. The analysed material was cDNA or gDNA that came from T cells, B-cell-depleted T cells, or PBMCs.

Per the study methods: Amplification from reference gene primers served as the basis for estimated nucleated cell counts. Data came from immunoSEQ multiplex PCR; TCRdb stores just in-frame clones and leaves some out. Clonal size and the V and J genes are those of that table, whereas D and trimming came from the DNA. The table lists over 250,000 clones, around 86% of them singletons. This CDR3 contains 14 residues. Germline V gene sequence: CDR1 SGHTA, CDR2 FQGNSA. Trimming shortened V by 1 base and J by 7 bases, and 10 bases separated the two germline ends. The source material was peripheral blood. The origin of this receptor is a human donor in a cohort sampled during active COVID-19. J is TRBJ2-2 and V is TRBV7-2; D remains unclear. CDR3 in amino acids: CASSLGGSSGELFF. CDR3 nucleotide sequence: TGTGCCAGCAGCTTAGGAGGATCTAGCGGGGAGCTGTTTTTT.